This TCR beta chain derives from a study of T cells in women clearing cervical HPV infection. About this clone: The read terminates 3 residues before the CDR3 end, so the remaining end is supplied by the germline J gene.

The germline V gene has CDR1 WNHNN and CDR2 SYGVQD (reference sequence). This CDR3 has 13 amino acids. The V segment lost 11 bases and the J segment 0 bases; nucleotides outside the gene matches: 6. Repertoires were generated with immunoSEQ multiplex PCR, while TCRdb's copy carries only in-frame clones and drops some. This sample's table reports about 36,000 clones. The receptor's source is a woman aged 18-69 years with a cervical HPV16 infection that either progressed to CIN3+ or cleared (not recorded which). The chain employs TRBV10-1 and TRBJ1-1, with 7 positions matching TRBD1. Material for sequencing was blood buffy coat. The CDR3 is CAVPGQLNTEAFF. The sequenced part of the CDR3 DNA is TGCGCCGTCCCGGGACAGCTGAACACTGAA.